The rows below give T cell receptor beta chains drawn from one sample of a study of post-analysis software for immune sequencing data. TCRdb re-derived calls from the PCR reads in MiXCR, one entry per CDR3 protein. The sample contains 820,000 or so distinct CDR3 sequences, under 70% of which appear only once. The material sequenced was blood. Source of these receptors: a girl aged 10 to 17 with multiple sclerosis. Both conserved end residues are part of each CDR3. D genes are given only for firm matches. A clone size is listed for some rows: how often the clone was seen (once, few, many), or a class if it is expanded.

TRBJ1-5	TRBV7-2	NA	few	CASSQGLDSNQPQHF	TGTGCCAGCAGCCAAGGTCTGGATAGCAATCAGCCCCAGCATTTT
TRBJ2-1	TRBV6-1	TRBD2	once	CASSTGLINEQFF	TGTGCCAGCAGCACGGGACTAATAAATGAGCAGTTCTTC
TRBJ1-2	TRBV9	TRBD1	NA	CASSVATGGFNYGYTF	TGTGCCAGCAGCGTAGCTACAGGGGGCTTTAACTATGGCTACACCTTC
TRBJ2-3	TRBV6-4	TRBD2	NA	CASKPSGKLSGTQYF	TGTGCCAGCAAACCTAGCGGGAAGCTCTCCGGTACGCAGTATTTT
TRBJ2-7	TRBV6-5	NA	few	CASSYGQRDYEQYF	TGTGCCAGCAGTTACGGACAACGCGACTACGAGCAGTACTTC
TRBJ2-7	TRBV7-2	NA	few	CASSLQGPRYEQYF	TGTGCCAGCAGCTTGCAGGGACCCCGCTACGAGCAGTACTTC
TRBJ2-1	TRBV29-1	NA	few	CSVEGLTHNEQFF	TGCAGCGTTGAGGGGCTGACCCACAATGAGCAGTTCTTC
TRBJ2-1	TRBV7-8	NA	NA	CASSEPRVSYNEQFF	TGTGCCAGCAGCGAACCCCGGGTCTCCTACAATGAGCAGTTCTTC
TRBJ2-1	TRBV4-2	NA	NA	CASSQEDSSRYNEQFF	TGTGCCAGCAGCCAGGAGGACAGCTCGCGATACAATGAGCAGTTCTTC
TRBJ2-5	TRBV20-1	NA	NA	CSAREYQAYETQYF	TGCAGTGCTAGAGAGTACCAGGCATACGAGACCCAGTACTTC
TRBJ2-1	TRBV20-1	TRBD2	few	CSARGDEQFF	TGCAGTGCGCGGGGGGATGAGCAGTTCTTC
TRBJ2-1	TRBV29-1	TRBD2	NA	CSVVAGGLHNEQFF	TGCAGCGTTGTGGCGGGGGGGCTGCACAATGAGCAGTTCTTC
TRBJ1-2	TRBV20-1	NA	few	CSATDGRYGYTF	TGCAGTGCTACAGACGGCCGCTATGGCTACACCTTC
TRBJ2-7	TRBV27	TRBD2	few	CASSSTGTSGGIPYEQYF	TGTGCCAGCAGTTCCACAGGGACTAGCGGGGGGATCCCCTACGAGCAGTACTTC
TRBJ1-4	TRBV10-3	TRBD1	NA	CAIGQGPGEKLFF	TGTGCCATCGGACAGGGGCCGGGGGAAAAACTGTTTTTT
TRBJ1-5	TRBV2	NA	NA	CVSSPGHQPQHF	TGTGTCAGCAGTCCAGGGCATCAGCCCCAGCATTTT
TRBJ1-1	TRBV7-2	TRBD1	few	CASSLGPGARGREAFF	TGTGCCAGCAGCTTGGGGCCAGGGGCCAGGGGGAGAGAAGCTTTCTTT
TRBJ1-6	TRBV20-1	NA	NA	CSARWGDYNSPLHF	TGCAGTGCCCGGTGGGGCGATTATAATTCACCCCTCCACTTT
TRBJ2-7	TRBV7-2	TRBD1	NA	CASSTTDRVYEQYF	TGTGCCAGCAGCACTACGGACAGGGTTTACGAGCAGTACTTC
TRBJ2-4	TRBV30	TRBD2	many	CARGAGDARAKNIQYF	TGTGCCCGGGGCGCGGGGGACGCTCGAGCCAAAAACATTCAGTACTTC
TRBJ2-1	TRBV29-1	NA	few	CSVKINGYEQFF	TGCAGCGTCAAAATAAATGGGTATGAGCAGTTCTTC
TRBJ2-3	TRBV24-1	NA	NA	CATSAKFTDTQYF	TGTGCCACCAGTGCCAAGTTTACAGATACGCAGTATTTT
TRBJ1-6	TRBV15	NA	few	CATSRDQLRGSPLHF	TGTGCCACCAGCAGAGATCAACTGCGGGGGTCACCCCTCCACTTT
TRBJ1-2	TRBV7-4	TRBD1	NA	CARGDTGTADNKANYGYTF	TGTGCCAGGGGAGATACCGGGACAGCCGACAACAAAGCTAACTATGGCTACACCTTC
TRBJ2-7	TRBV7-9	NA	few	CASSFVTGSYEQYF	TGTGCCAGCAGCTTTGTTACCGGCTCCTACGAGCAGTACTTC
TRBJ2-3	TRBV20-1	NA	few	CSAMAGPDTQYF	TGCAGTGCTATGGCAGGACCAGATACGCAGTATTTT
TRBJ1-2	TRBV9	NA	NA	CASKEGFEGHGYTF	TGTGCCAGCAAAGAAGGGTTCGAGGGTCATGGCTACACCTTC
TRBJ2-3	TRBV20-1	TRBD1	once	CSARPVDRARGTDTQYF	TGCAGTGCTAGACCCGTGGACAGGGCTCGGGGCACAGATACGCAGTATTTT
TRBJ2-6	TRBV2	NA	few	CASTRGAGGQGANVLTF	TGTGCCAGCACGCGTGGGGCAGGAGGACAGGGGGCCAACGTCCTGACTTTC